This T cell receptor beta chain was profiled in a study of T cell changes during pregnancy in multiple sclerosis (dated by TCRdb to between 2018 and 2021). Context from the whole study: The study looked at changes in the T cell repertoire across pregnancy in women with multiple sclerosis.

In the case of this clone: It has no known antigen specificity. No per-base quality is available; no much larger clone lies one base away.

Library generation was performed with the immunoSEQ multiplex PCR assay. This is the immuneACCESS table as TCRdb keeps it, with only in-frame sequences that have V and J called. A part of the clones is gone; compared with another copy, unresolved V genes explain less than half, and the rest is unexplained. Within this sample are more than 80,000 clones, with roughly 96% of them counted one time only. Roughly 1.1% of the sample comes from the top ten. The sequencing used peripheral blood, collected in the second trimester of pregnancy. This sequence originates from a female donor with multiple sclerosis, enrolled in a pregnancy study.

The CDR3 in this case is CASSLGQNEQFF. At the DNA level, the sequence is TGTGCCAGTAGCTTGGGACAAAATGAGCAGTTCTTC. In this chain, TRBV19 is recombined with TRBJ2-1; the D gene is possibly TRBD1, with 6 bases matching. The CDR3 runs 12 residues from the cysteine to the phenylalanine. Of all the DNA, just the CDR3 is kept, 36 bases in frame from base 1. The germline V gene (reference sequence) gives CDR1 as LNHDA and CDR2 as SQIVND. The junction shows trimming of 6 bases on V and 7 bases on J, plus 10 bases between the germline ends.